This T cell receptor (beta chain) was sequenced in a study of shared clonotypes between healthy human individuals. Generated by immunoSEQ multiplex PCR, the TCRdb table keeps only in-frame clones and is missing some. The sample contains fewer than 1.4 million clones, about four fifths of which appear only once. The CDR3 sequence is 14 residues long. The germline V gene has CDR1 SGHTA and CDR2 FQGTGA. V gave up 5 bases and J gave up 4 bases; unmatched junction bases: 5. General study results and limits: What limited the represented genetic and exposure-history diversity was the small number of donors.

In regard to this clone: What it recognizes is unknown.

Material for sequencing was memory CD4+ T cells from PBMCs. As for subset: CD45RA-negative fraction. The receptor's source is a man aged 18 to 30 in good health. Some clones in this sample may be carry-over from other donors' samples. The chain is built from TRBV7-3 and TRBJ2-3, with 8 positions matching TRBD2. The CDR3, as DNA: TGTGCCAGCAGCCCCGGGACTAGGGCAGATACGCAGTATTTT. Translation gives CASSPGTRADTQYF.